Shown below are 20 T cell receptor beta chains from a single sample sequenced in a study of cytomegalovirus exposure and HLA in healthy donors. Use of 60 Vbeta and 13 Jbeta primers characterized the PCR. The method was immunoSEQ multiplex PCR; TCRdb's version includes in-frame clones alone and lacks a portion of them. The repertoire consists of about 140,000 clones, with 82% occurring once and the leading ten covering about 1.5%. Material: PBMCs. These receptors came from a man aged 30 to 39 in good health and CMV-seropositive.

This chain links TRBV19 with TRBJ1-4, with 8 bases that match TRBD1. The ends lost 5 bases at V and 7 bases at J; junction bases unmatched: 9. Germline CDR1 and CDR2: LNHDA and SQIVND (reference sequence). This CDR3 has 15 amino acids. CDR3 amino acids: CASSDRQGLGEKLFF. As DNA, the CDR3 is TGTGCCAGTAGTGATCGACAGGGGCTAGGTGAAAAACTGTTTTTT.

The chain has TRBV7-9 and TRBJ2-7; TRBD2 might be the D (6 bases). Germline lookup yields CDR1 SEHNR and CDR2 FQNEAQ (reference sequence). With 1 base removed from V and 11 bases from J, the gap between germline ends came to 18 bases. The CDR3 sequence is 14 residues long. This chain's CDR3 is CASSLGRDPGRKYF. Here the CDR3 DNA reads TGTGCCAGCAGCTTAGGGCGGGACCCTGGGAGGAAGTACTTC.

As regards this clone: This specimen includes other DNA sequences encoding the same CDR3. V and J are TRBV28 and TRBJ2-5; 7 bases are a match to TRBD2. Germline V gene data show CDR1 as MDHEN and CDR2 as SYDVKM. This CDR3 is 13 amino acids long. V lost 5 bases and J lost 5; bases outside the gene matches: 5. CDR3 nucleotides: TGTGCCAGCAGTCCCAGCGGGGAGGAGACCCAGTACTTC. Amino acid sequence: CASSPSGEETQYF. The full variable domain, rest sourced from reference TRBV28 and TRBJ2-5, is DVKVTQSSRYLVKRTGEKVFLECVQDMDHENMFWYRQDPGLGLRLIYFSYDVKMKEKGDIPEGYSVSREKKERFSLILESASTNQTSMYLCASSPSGEETQYFGPGTRLLVL.

The chain uses TRBV7-9 and TRBJ2-3, with 11 bases that match TRBD2. V lost 5 bases and J lost 4; bases outside the gene matches: 11. In germline, CDR1 is SEHNR, CDR2 FQNEAQ (reference sequence). The CDR3 has 17 amino acids. This CDR3 reads CASSRPGTSGSPDTQYF. CDR3 in DNA: TGTGCCAGCAGCCGGCCCGGGACTAGCGGATCCCCAGATACGCAGTATTTT.

This chain joins TRBV6-6 and TRBJ1-2; tentative D call: TRBD1 (5 bases). Germline CDR1 reads MNHNY; CDR2 reads SVGAGI (reference sequence). Deletions cut 4 bases from V and 8 bases from J, with 14 bases between. The CDR3 covers 13 residues. CDR3 sequence (DNA): TGTGCCAGCAGTTCCCGGGGGGGTAGCGGCTACACCTTC. Translation: CASSSRGGSGYTF.

In this sample, this clone turned up once. J is TRBJ1-1 and V is TRBV30; 8 bases line up with TRBD1. The V and J ends lost 2 bases and 5 bases, in that order; junction bases with no gene match: 22. The CDR3 consists of 19 residues. CDR1 is GTSNPN, CDR2 SVGIG, per germline (reference sequence). The CDR3 spells CAWSLTLGQGRGGRTEAFF. The CDR3 DNA is TGTGCCTGGAGTCTCACATTAGGACAGGGCAGGGGGGGGAGGACTGAAGCTTTCTTT.

This clone appeared once. V usage is TRBV28 and J usage is TRBJ2-1, with 8 bases lining up with TRBD1. Germline loops: CDR1 MDHEN, CDR2 SYDVKM. The CDR3 sequence is 16 residues long. Losses at the gene ends were 3 bases for V and 2 bases for J; bases not matched to a gene: 6. CDR3 in DNA: TGTGCCAGCAGTTTTAGGGGGACAGGACCCTACAATGAGCAGTTCTTC. The encoded protein is CASSFRGTGPYNEQFF.

This clone was picked up a small number of times. The J gene is TRBJ1-1, the V gene TRBV7-9; maybe TRBD1 (5 bases). Germline-derived CDR1 and CDR2 are SEHNR and FQNEAQ (reference sequence). The CDR3 is 14 amino acids. Trimming took off 5 bases at V and 4 bases at J, with 14 bases between the two ends. This CDR3 is CASSGITGVTEAFF. CDR3 nucleotide sequence: TGTGCCAGCAGCGGGATCACAGGAGTCACTGAAGCTTTCTTT.

V gene TRBV29-1 combines with J gene TRBJ2-5, with 8 bases lining up with TRBD1. The end of the DNA is better explained by TRBJ2-7, so the J call may be wrong. The CDR3 consists of 13 residues. Per germline, CDR1 SQVTM and CDR2 ANQGSEA. The CDR3 spells CSVTGQGVYEQYF. CDR3 bases: TGCAGCGTGACTGGACAGGGCGTCTACGAGCAGTACTTC.

The rearrangement links TRBV5-6 to TRBJ2-3, with TRBD1 matching 10 bases. The CDR3 is 15 residues long. V lost 2 bases and J lost 3; bases outside the gene matches: 3. The germline V gene encodes CDR1 SGHDT and CDR2 YYEEEE. The CDR3 reads CASSFRTGGTDTQYF. The CDR3 nucleotides read TGTGCCAGCAGCTTCCGGACAGGGGGGACAGATACGCAGTATTTT.

This rearrangement joins TRBV11-2 to TRBJ1-2; TRBD1 aligns across 8 bases. The germline V gene has CDR1 SGHAT and CDR2 FQNNGV. The CDR3 runs to 13 residues. V lost 4 bases, J lost 8 bases, and 6 bases stayed unmatched. Written as DNA, the CDR3 is TGTGCCAGCAGCTACTCAGGGGGCGCGGGCTACACCTTC. It yields the protein CASSYSGGAGYTF.

This clone was counted once. The chain joins TRBV28 to TRBJ1-3; tentatively, D is TRBD1 (5 bases). From germline, CDR1 is MDHEN and CDR2 SYDVKM. This CDR3 comprises 18 residues. The V end lost 2 bases, the J end lost 5 bases, and 22 bases lay between the germline ends. The CDR3 sequence is CASSLNWSAGKLRNTIYF. DNA for the CDR3: TGTGCCAGCAGTTTAAACTGGTCGGCAGGGAAGTTGAGAAACACCATATATTTT.

The chain employs TRBV7-6 and TRBJ2-3; possibly TRBD2 for D (6 bases). CDR3 length: 17 residues. Trimming took off 1 base at V and 1 base at J, with 15 bases between the two ends. Germline CDR1 and CDR2: SGHVS and FNYEAQ. The CDR3 coding sequence is TGTGCCAGCAGCTTAGATGTAGCCCAGCGGGGCACAGATACGCAGTATTTT. This gives the protein CASSLDVAQRGTDTQYF.

This sequence joins TRBV18 and TRBJ1-3; D is possibly TRBD1 (5 bases). Per the germline V gene, CDR1 is KGHSH and CDR2 is LQKENI. V shed 3 bases and J shed 0 bases, with 18 bases lying between them. CDR3 size: 18 residues. The CDR3 bases are TGTGCCAGCTCACCTCACCCCCCCGGGGGTTACTCTGGAAACACCATATATTTT. Translation: CASSPHPPGGYSGNTIYF.

This chain connects TRBV7-3 to TRBJ2-3, with 9 bases that match TRBD2. This CDR3 region has 13 residues. V was clipped by 2 bases and J by 6 bases; unmatched bases: 0. The germline V gene encodes CDR1 SGHTA and CDR2 FQGTGA. The CDR3 reads CASSLAGGDTQYF. CDR3 nucleotides: TGTGCCAGCAGCTTAGCGGGGGGGGATACGCAGTATTTT.

CDR3 nucleotides: TGTGCCAGCAGCTCGACTAGCGGGAGGGCCTACGAGCAGTACTTC. This sequence encodes CASSSTSGRAYEQYF. The rearrangement uses TRBV7-8 and TRBJ2-7, with 14 bases fitting TRBD2. The CDR3 is 15 amino acids. The germline V gene has CDR1 SGHVS and CDR2 FQNEAQ. V gave up 4 bases and J gave up 2 bases; unmatched junction bases: 1.

This clone was picked up one time. The gene calls are TRBV29-1 and TRBJ1-2; unclear D gene. Per germline, CDR1 SQVTM and CDR2 ANQGSEA. The germline V and J ends were trimmed by 2 bases and 5 bases, with 6 bases remaining between them. There are 11 residues in the CDR3. This CDR3 reads CSVEFGYGYTF. DNA for the CDR3: TGCAGCGTTGAATTCGGTTATGGCTACACCTTC. The entire variable domain, with the rest obtained from reference TRBV29-1 and TRBJ1-2, is as follows: SAVISQKPSRDICQRGTSLTIQCQVDSQVTMMFWYRQQPGQSLTLIATANQGSEATYESGFVIDKFPISRPNLTFSTLTVSNMSPEDSSIYLCSVEFGYGYTFGSGTRLTVV.

The chain links TRBV5-1 to TRBJ2-3; TRBD1 matches 7 bases. Per germline, CDR1 SGHRS and CDR2 YFSETQ. V gave up 2 bases and J gave up 0 bases; unmatched junction bases: 6. The CDR3 totals 16 residues. CDR3 nucleotide sequence: TGCGCCAGCAGCTTTCCAGGGGGTCTGAGCACAGATACGCAGTATTTT. Translating gives CASSFPGGLSTDTQYF.

The chain employs TRBV30 and TRBJ2-3, with D tentatively TRBD2 (5 bases). The germline V and J ends were trimmed by 8 bases and 5 bases, with 14 bases remaining between them. CDR3 length: 12 amino acids. The germline CDR1 and CDR2 sequences are GTSNPN and SVGIG (reference sequence). This chain's CDR3 is CARSSGLDTQYF. The CDR3 DNA follows: TGTGCCCGCTCCTCGGGGTTAGATACGCAGTATTTT.

This rearrangement joins TRBV11-2 to TRBJ1-6; 7 bases align to TRBD1. With 1 base clipped from V and 9 bases from J, the junction kept 6 bases outside the gene matches. CDR1 is SGHAT, CDR2 FQNNGV, per germline. The CDR3 has 15 amino acids. CDR3 sequence: CASSLARQGGSPLHF. DNA of the CDR3: TGTGCCAGCAGCTTAGCCAGACAGGGAGGTTCACCCCTCCACTTT.